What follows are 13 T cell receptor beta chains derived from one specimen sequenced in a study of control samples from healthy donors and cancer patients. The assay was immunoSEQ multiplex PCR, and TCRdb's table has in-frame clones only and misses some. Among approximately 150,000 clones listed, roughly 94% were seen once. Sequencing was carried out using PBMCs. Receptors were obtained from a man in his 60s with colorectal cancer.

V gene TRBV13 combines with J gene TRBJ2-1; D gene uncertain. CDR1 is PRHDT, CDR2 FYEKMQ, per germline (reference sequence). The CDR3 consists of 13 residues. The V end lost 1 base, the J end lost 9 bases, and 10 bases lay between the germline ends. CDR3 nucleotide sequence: TGTGCCAGCAGCTTAGAACGAGCGCCTGAGCAGTTCTTC. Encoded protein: CASSLERAPEQFF.

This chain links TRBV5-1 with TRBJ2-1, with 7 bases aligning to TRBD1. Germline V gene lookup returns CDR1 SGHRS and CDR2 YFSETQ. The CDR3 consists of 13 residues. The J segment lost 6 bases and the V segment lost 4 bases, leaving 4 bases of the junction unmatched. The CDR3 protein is CASSDGQANEQFF. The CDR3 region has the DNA TGCGCCAGCAGCGATGGACAGGCCAATGAGCAGTTCTTC.

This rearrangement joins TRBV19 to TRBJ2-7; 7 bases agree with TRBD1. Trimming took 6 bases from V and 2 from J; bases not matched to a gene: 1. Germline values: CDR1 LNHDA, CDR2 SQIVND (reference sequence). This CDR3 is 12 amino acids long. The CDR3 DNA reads TGTGCCAGTAGAGGGGGCACCTACGAGCAGTACTTC. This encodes CASRGGTYEQYF.

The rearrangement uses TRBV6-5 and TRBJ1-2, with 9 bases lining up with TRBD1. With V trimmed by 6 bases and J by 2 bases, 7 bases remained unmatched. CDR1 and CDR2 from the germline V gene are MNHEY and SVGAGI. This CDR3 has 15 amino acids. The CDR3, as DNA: TGTGCCAGCAGCGTTACCGGGACAGGGAACTATGGCTACACCTTC. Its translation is CASSVTGTGNYGYTF.

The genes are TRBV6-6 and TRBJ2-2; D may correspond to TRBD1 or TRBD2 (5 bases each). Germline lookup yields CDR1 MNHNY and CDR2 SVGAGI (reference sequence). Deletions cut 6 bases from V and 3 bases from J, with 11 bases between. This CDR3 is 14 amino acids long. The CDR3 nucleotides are TGTGCCAGCAGAGCCGGGACCTACACCGGGGAGCTGTTTTTT. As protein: CASRAGTYTGELFF.

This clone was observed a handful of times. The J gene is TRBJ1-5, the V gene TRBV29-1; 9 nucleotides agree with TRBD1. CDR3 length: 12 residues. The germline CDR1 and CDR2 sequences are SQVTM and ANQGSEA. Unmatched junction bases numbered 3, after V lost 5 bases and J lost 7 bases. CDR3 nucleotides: TGCAGCGTTTGGGACAGGGACCAGCCCCAGCATTTT. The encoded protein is CSVWDRDQPQHF.

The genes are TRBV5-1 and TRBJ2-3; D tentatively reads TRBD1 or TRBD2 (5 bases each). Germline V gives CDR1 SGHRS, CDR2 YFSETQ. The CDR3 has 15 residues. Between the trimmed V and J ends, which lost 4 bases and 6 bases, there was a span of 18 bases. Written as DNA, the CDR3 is TGCGCCAGCAGCCCGCCGGGACCCACGGCTGATACGCAGTATTTT. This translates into CASSPPGPTADTQYF. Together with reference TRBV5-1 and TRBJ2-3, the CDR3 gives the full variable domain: KAGVTQTPRYLIKTRGQQVTLSCSPISGHRSVSWYQQTPGQGLQFLFEYFSETQRNKGNFPGRFSGRQFSNSRSEMNVSTLELGDSALYLCASSPPGPTADTQYFGPGTRLTVL.

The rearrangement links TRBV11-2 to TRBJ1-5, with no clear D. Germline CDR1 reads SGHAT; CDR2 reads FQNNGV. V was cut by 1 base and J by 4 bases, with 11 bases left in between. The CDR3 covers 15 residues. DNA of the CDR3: TGTGCCAGCAGCTTAGGCGGACTCCTGAATCAGCCCCAGCATTTT. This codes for CASSLGGLLNQPQHF.

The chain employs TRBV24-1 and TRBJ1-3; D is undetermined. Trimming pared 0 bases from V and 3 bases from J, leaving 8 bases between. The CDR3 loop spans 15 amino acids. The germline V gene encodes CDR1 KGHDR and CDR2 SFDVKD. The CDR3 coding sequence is TGTGCCACCAGTGATTTGTCGGGGAGTGGAAACACCATATATTTT. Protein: CATSDLSGSGNTIYF.

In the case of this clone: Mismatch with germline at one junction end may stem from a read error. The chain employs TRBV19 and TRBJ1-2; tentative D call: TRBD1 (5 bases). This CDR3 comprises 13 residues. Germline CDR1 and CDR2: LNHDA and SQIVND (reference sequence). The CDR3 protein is CASIGAINYGYTF. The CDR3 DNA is TGCGCGAGCATCGGGGCCATAAACTATGGCTACACCTTC. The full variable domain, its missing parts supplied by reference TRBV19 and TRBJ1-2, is DGGITQSPKYLFRKEGQNVTLSCEQNLNHDAMYWYRQDPGQGLRLIYYSQIVNDFQKGDIAEGYSVSREKKESFPLTVTSAQKNPTAFYLCASIGAINYGYTFGSGTRLTVV.

The CDR3 protein is CASDRGRNQPQHF. The CDR3 DNA reads TGTGCCAGCGATCGGGGGAGAAATCAGCCCCAGCATTTT. The chain joins TRBV12-3 or TRBV12-4 to TRBJ1-5; tentative D call: TRBD1 (5 bases). The CDR3 sequence is 13 residues long. The ends were cut back, 8 bases at V and 4 bases at J, with 12 bases in the middle.

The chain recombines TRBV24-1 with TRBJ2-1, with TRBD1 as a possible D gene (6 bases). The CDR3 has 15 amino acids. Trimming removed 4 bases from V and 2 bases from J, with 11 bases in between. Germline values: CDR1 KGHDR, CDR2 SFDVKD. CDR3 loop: CATSEAGAPYNEQFF. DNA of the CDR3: TGTGCCACCAGTGAAGCAGGGGCACCCTACAATGAGCAGTTCTTC.

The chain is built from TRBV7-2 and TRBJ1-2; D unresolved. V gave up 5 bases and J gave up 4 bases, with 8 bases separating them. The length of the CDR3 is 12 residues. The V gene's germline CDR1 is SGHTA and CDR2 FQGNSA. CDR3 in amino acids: CASSPDGYGYTF. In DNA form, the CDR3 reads TGTGCCAGCAGCCCGGACGGCTATGGCTACACCTTC. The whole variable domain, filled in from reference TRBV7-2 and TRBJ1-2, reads GAGVSQSPSNKVTEKGKDVELRCDPISGHTALYWYRQSLGQGLEFLIYFQGNSAPDKSGLPSDRFSAERTGGSVSTLTIQRTQQEDSAVYLCASSPDGYGYTFGSGTRLTVV.